Below are 13 T cell receptor beta chains sequenced from a single sample in a study of T-cell reconstitution after alpha-beta-depleted transplantation in children. The authors prepared the TCRbeta library with unique molecular identifiers. TCRdb re-derived calls from the PCR reads in MiXCR, one entry per CDR3 protein. The sample has 700,000 to 950,000 distinct CDR3 sequences, 16% seen once; the top ten hold about 4.6%. Material: PBMCs, mostly from graft donor cells, obtained 360 days after TCRalphabeta/CD19-depleted stem cell transplant. All receptors derive from a male patient under 18 who had a stem cell transplant for acute lymphoblastic leukemia, so the T cells may come from the graft donor.

The genes are TRBV6-1 and TRBJ1-1, with a possible D match to TRBD1 (5 bases). Trimming stripped 1 base from V and 6 bases from J, with 15 bases between. This CDR3 region has 15 residues. In germline, CDR1 is MNHNS, CDR2 SASEGT. The CDR3 region is CASSEVVRATAEAFF. For the CDR3, the DNA is TGTGCCAGCAGTGAAGTCGTCAGGGCGACCGCTGAAGCTTTCTTT.

This clonotype was found a few times. This rearrangement joins TRBV5-1 to TRBJ2-1; TRBD1 is a possible D gene (5 bases). Germline CDR1 SGHRS, CDR2 YFSETQ. The CDR3 covers 18 residues. Trimming removed 4 bases from V and 0 bases from J, with 20 bases in between. CDR3 loop: CASSPLGGAISSYNEQFF. In DNA, the CDR3 is TGCGCCAGCAGCCCTCTGGGTGGGGCCATCAGCTCCTACAATGAGCAGTTCTTC.

There are a few counts of this clonotype. CDR3 loop: CATGRDLHTGELFF. CDR3 bases: TGTGCCACTGGCCGGGACTTGCACACCGGGGAGCTGTTTTTT. The J gene is TRBJ2-2, the V gene TRBV24-1, with D possibly TRBD2 on 6 matching bases. Germline CDR1 KGHDR, CDR2 SFDVKD. Trimming left V 10 bases short and J 3 bases short, with 14 bases between. The CDR3 has 14 amino acids.

The rearrangement joins TRBV7-9 to TRBJ2-3, with 12 bases aligning to TRBD1. This CDR3 comprises 16 residues. The J segment lost 4 bases and the V segment lost 1 base, leaving 3 bases of the junction unmatched. CDR1 and CDR2 from the germline V gene are SEHNR and FQNEAQ (reference sequence). The CDR3 bases are TGTGCCAGCAGCTTAGACGGGACAGGGGGCGCAGATACGCAGTATTTT. Translation: CASSLDGTGGADTQYF.

This clonotype showed up just a few times. The rearrangement links TRBV6-1 to TRBJ2-7; TRBD2 agrees at 7 bases. Trimming removed 0 bases from V and 2 bases from J; junction bases left unmatched: 4. There are 15 residues in the CDR3. CDR1 is MNHNS, CDR2 SASEGT, per germline. Here the CDR3 DNA reads TGTGCCAGCAGTGAAGCGGGGGGGGACGCCTACGAGCAGTACTTC. This sequence encodes CASSEAGGDAYEQYF.

This clonotype was seen ten or more times. The rearrangement links TRBV20-1 to TRBJ2-3; D unresolved. V was shortened by 3 bases and J by 2 bases, with 6 bases between the two germline ends. The CDR3 has 12 residues. Germline V lookup: CDR1 DFQATT, CDR2 SNEGSKA (reference sequence). The CDR3: CSARAVTDTQYF. DNA for the CDR3: TGCAGTGCTAGGGCTGTCACAGATACGCAGTATTTT.

The gene calls are TRBV14 and TRBJ1-1, with unresolved D. This CDR3 is built from 11 residues. Trimming took 3 bases from V and 7 from J, leaving 6 bases between them. The V gene's germline CDR1 is SGHDN and CDR2 FVKESK. The chain's CDR3 is CASSHLGEAFF. DNA of the CDR3: TGTGCCAGCAGCCATTTGGGTGAAGCTTTCTTT.

In DNA form, the CDR3 reads TGTGCCAGCAGCGTAGTCCCCCTACAGGGTGGGCGAGAGACCCAGTACTTC. Translating gives CASSVVPLQGGRETQYF. The rearrangement joins TRBV9 to TRBJ2-5; TRBD1 might be the D (6 bases). The V gene's germline CDR1 is SGDLS and CDR2 YYNGEE. With 0 bases removed from V and 4 bases from J, the gap between germline ends came to 19 bases. CDR3 length: 17 residues.

The J gene is TRBJ2-1, the V gene TRBV10-3, with a weak D call TRBD2 (6 bases). In germline, CDR1 is ENHRY, CDR2 SYGVKD. The CDR3 sequence is 11 residues long. V lost 7 bases and J lost 7, with 8 bases in between. The CDR3 sequence: CAINGLNEQFF. Written as DNA, the CDR3 is TGTGCCATCAACGGACTAAATGAGCAGTTCTTC.

There are a few counts of this clonotype. This rearrangement joins TRBV25-1 to TRBJ1-1, with D perhaps TRBD1 (5 bases). Trimming pared 0 bases from V and 0 bases from J, leaving 11 bases between. The CDR3 is 16 residues long. Germline values: CDR1 MGHDK, CDR2 SYGVNS. The CDR3 sequence is CASSEYNPGVNTEAFF. CDR3 sequence (DNA): TGTGCCAGCAGTGAATATAATCCGGGGGTGAACACTGAAGCTTTCTTT.

This clonotype was seen more than once but under ten times. Written as DNA, the CDR3 is TGCGCCAGCAGCTTGGGGGCTAGCGGGACCAATGAGCAGTTCTTC. This gives the protein CASSLGASGTNEQFF. This chain connects TRBV5-1 to TRBJ2-1; 9 nucleotides align to TRBD2. From germline, CDR1 is SGHRS and CDR2 YFSETQ. The CDR3 consists of 15 residues. Trimming cost V 0 bases and J 6 bases; bases outside gene matches: 4. The whole variable domain, remainder taken from reference TRBV5-1 and TRBJ2-1, is KAGVTQTPRYLIKTRGQQVTLSCSPISGHRSVSWYQQTPGQGLQFLFEYFSETQRNKGNFPGRFSGRQFSNSRSEMNVSTLELGDSALYLCASSLGASGTNEQFFGPGTRLTVL.

This clonotype has only a few counts. V usage is TRBV20-1 and J usage is TRBJ2-7, with D perhaps TRBD2 (6 bases). This CDR3 has 14 residues. Looked up from germline, CDR1 is DFQATT and CDR2 is SNEGSKA (reference sequence). V gave up 5 bases and J gave up 1 base, with 15 bases separating them. CDR3 in DNA: TGCAGTGCTTTGTCGGGAGCTGGGTCCTACGAGCAGTACTTC. Translation: CSALSGAGSYEQYF.

A few counts support this clonotype. J is TRBJ1-1 and V is TRBV3-1, with D unresolved. This CDR3 contains 13 residues. Trimming shortened V by 4 bases and J by 3 bases, and 9 bases separated the two germline ends. Germline V gives CDR1 LGHDT, CDR2 YNNKEL (reference sequence). CDR3 loop: CASSPTRDTEAFF. For the CDR3, the DNA is TGTGCCAGCAGCCCTACGAGGGACACTGAAGCTTTCTTT.